This T cell receptor beta chain was recorded in a study of spatial heterogeneity in lung cancer. This clonotype came up many times. Its antigen is still unknown. TCRdb used MiXCR to reprocess the 5' RACE reads, holding one entry per CDR3 protein. The sample has about 27,000 distinct CDR3 sequences, just over 7% seen once. Points from the study as a whole: Tumor mutation count correlated with how many alpha and beta TCRs expanded intratumorally.

V lost 8 bases to trimming and J lost 6 bases, with 19 bases between them. Germline V gene data show CDR1 as MNHEY and CDR2 as SMNVEV (reference sequence). The CDR3 runs 15 residues. Time point defined: sample taken at primary tumor resection. Samples were donated by 72 untreated early-stage non-small cell lung cancer patients. This clonotype originated in a male donor with early-stage non-small cell lung cancer. V and J are TRBV27 and TRBJ1-4, with D perhaps matching TRBD1 (6 bases). Sequences were derived from lung tumor tissue, sampled at surgery. The CDR3 bases are TGTGCCAGCTCCCACTACGGGACATCAGATGAAAAACTGTTTTTT. Its translation is CASSHYGTSDEKLFF.